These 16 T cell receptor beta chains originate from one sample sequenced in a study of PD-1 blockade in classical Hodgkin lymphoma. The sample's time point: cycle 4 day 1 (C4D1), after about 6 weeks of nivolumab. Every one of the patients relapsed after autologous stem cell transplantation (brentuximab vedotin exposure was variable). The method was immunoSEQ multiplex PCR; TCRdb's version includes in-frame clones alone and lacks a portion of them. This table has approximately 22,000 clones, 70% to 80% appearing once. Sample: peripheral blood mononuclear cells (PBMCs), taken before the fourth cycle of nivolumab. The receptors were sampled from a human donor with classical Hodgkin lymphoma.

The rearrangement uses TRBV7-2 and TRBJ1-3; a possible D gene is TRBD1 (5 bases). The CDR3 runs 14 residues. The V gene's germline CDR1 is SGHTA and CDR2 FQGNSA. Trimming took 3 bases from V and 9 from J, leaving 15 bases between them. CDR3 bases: TGTGCCAGCAGCTTGGTAGGCGGGGCAAGCACCATATATTTT. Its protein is CASSLVGGASTIYF.

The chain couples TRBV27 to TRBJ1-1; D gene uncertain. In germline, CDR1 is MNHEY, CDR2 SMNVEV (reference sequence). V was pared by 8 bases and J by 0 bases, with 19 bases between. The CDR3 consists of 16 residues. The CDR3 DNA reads TGTGCCAGCCGCCGTCGTTATCCGGGGATGAACACTGAAGCTTTCTTT. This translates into CASRRRYPGMNTEAFF.

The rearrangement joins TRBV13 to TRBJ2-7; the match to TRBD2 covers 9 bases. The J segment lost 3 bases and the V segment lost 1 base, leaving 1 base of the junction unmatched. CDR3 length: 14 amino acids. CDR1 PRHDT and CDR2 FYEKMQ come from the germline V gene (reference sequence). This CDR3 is CASSLEAGGYEQYF. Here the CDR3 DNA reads TGTGCCAGCAGCTTAGAAGCGGGAGGCTACGAGCAGTACTTC.

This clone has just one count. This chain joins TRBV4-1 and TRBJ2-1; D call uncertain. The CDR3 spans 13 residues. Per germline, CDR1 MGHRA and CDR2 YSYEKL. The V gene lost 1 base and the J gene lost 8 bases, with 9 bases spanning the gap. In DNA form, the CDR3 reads TGCGCCAGCAGCCAAGTGGGGTATGATGAGCAGTTCTTC. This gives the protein CASSQVGYDEQFF.

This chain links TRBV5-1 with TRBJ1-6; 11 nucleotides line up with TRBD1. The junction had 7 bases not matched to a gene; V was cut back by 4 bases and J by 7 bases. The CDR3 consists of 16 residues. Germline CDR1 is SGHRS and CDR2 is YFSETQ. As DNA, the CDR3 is TGCGCCAGCAGCAGTTTTGGGACAGGGGGGAATTCACCCCTCCACTTT. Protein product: CASSSFGTGGNSPLHF.

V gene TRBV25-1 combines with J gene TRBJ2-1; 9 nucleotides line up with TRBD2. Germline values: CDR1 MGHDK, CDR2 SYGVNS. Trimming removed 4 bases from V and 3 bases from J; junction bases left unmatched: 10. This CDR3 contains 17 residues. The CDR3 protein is CASSGGPSGAHYNEQFF. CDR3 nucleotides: TGTGCCAGCAGTGGAGGGCCTAGCGGGGCTCACTACAATGAGCAGTTCTTC.

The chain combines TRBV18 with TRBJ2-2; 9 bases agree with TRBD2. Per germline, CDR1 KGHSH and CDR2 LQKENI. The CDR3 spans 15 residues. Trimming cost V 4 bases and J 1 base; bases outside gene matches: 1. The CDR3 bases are TGTGCCAGCTCACGAGCGGGAGGGAACACCGGGGAGCTGTTTTTT. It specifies CASSRAGGNTGELFF.

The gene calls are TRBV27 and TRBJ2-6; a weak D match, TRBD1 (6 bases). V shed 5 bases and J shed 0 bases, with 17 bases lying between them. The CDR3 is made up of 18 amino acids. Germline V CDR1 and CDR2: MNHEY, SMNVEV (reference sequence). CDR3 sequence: CASSHRGGGSSGANVLTF. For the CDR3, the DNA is TGTGCCAGCAGTCACCGAGGGGGTGGGAGCTCTGGGGCCAACGTCCTGACTTTC.

The CDR3: CASSSGQDVSYEQYF. CDR3 DNA: TGTGCCAGCAGCTCTGGACAGGACGTCTCCTACGAGCAGTACTTC. This sequence joins TRBV11-2 and TRBJ2-7, with TRBD1 identical over 7 bases. The CDR3 covers 15 residues. The V gene end was trimmed by 4 bases and the J gene end by 0 bases; junction bases not matched to a gene: 6. The germline V gene encodes CDR1 SGHAT and CDR2 FQNNGV.

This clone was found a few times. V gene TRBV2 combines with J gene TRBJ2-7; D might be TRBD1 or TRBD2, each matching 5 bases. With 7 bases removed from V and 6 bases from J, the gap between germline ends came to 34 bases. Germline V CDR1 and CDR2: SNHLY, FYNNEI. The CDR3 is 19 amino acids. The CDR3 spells CASTARGAVRASFSGEQYF. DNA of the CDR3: TGTGCCAGCACGGCAAGAGGGGCAGTCCGTGCTAGCTTTTCCGGCGAGCAGTACTTC.

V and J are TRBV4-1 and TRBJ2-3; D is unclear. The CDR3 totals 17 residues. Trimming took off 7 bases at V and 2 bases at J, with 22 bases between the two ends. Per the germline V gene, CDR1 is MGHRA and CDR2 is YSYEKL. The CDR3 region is CASTRSYPEAPTDTQYF. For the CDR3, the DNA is TGCGCCAGCACCCGTTCTTACCCTGAGGCTCCCACAGATACGCAGTATTTT.

CDR3 DNA sequence: TGTGCCAGCAGCTTAAATCTTCGCGGCGAGCAGTACTTC. Amino acid sequence: CASSLNLRGEQYF. The V call is TRBV7-8, the J call TRBJ2-7; no firm D call. Germline V gene lookup returns CDR1 SGHVS and CDR2 FQNEAQ. CDR3 length equals 13 residues. The germline V and J ends were trimmed by 2 bases and 6 bases, with 11 bases remaining between them.

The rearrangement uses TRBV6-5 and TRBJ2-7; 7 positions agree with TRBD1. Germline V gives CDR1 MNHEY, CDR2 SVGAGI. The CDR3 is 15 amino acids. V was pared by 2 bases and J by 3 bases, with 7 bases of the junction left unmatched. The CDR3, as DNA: TGTGCCAGCAGTTACAGCCCGGGACAGAACTACGAGCAGTACTTC. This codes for CASSYSPGQNYEQYF.

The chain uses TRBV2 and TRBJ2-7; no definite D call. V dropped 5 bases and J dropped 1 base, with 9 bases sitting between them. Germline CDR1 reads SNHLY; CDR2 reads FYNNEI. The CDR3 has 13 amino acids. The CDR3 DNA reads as TGTGCCAGCAGTACGGCCCTTTCCTACGAGCAGTACTTC. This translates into CASSTALSYEQYF.

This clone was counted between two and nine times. The CDR3 coding sequence is TGTGCCAGCAGCTTAGGGAGCTACAATGAGCAGTTCTTC. It encodes CASSLGSYNEQFF. This chain joins TRBV7-9 and TRBJ2-1, with D unclear. The germline V gene encodes CDR1 SEHNR and CDR2 FQNEAQ (reference sequence). The length of the CDR3 is 13 residues. Trimming shortened V by 1 base and J by 3 bases, and 4 bases separated the two germline ends.

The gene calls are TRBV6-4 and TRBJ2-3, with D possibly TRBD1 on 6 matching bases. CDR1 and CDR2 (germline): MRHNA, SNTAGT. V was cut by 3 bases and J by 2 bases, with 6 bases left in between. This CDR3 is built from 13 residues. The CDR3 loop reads CASSEGHTDTQYF. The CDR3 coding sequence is TGTGCCAGCAGTGAGGGACACACAGATACGCAGTATTTT.